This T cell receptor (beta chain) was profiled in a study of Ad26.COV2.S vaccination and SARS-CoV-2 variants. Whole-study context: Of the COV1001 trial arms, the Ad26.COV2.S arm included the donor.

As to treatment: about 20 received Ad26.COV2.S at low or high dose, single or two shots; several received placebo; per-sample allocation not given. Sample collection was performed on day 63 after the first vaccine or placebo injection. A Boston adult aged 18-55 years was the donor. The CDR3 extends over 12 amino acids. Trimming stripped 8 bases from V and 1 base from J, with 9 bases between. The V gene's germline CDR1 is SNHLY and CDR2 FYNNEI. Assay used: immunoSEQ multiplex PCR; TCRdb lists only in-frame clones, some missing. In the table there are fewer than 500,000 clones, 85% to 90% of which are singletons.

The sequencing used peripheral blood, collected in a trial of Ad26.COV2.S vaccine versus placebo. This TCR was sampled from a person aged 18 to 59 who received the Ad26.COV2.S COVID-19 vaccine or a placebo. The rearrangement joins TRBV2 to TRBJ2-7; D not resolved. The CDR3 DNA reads TGTGCCAGCTTTACTACTTCCTACGAGCAGTACTTC. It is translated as CASFTTSYEQYF.